One and the same sample provided the 27 T cell receptor beta chains below, sequenced in a study of cytomegalovirus exposure and HLA in healthy donors. The PCR was carried out with 60 Vbeta primers and 13 Jbeta primers. Assay used: immunoSEQ multiplex PCR; TCRdb lists only in-frame clones, some missing. The top ten hold around 3% of the sample, which has roughly 140,000 clones, around 65% seen once. Material: PBMCs. These receptors were taken from a woman in her 30s in good health and CMV-seropositive.

CDR3 region: CASSFQMLGQAVSEQYF. CDR3 DNA: TGCGCCAGCAGTTTCCAAATGTTGGGACAGGCGGTAAGCGAGCAGTACTTC. This rearrangement joins TRBV5-1 to TRBJ2-7; 8 nucleotides line up with TRBD1. From germline, CDR1 is SGHRS and CDR2 YFSETQ. V lost 5 bases, J lost 6 bases, and 19 bases stayed unmatched. The CDR3 totals 17 residues.

The chain uses TRBV13 and TRBJ2-7; the match to TRBD2 covers 8 bases. Germline V gene lookup returns CDR1 PRHDT and CDR2 FYEKMQ (reference sequence). The CDR3 runs 15 residues. The V gene end was trimmed by 5 bases and the J gene end by 3 bases; junction bases not matched to a gene: 9. This CDR3 reads CASSPRLAKNYEQYF. DNA for the CDR3: TGTGCCAGCAGCCCTCGACTAGCGAAAAACTACGAGCAGTACTTC.

The genes are TRBV2 and TRBJ2-5, with 13 bases aligning to TRBD2. The J call may be incorrect, as the DNA end agrees better with TRBJ2-7. CDR3 length: 14 residues. Germline V gene lookup returns CDR1 SNHLY and CDR2 FYNNEI. CDR3 region: CASRGLAGTYEQYF. For the CDR3, the DNA is TGTGCCAGCAGGGGACTAGCGGGAACCTACGAGCAGTACTTC.

This chain uses TRBV2 with TRBJ2-3; 8 nucleotides align to TRBD1. The CDR3 totals 14 residues. The junction had 6 bases not matched to a gene; V was cut back by 8 bases and J by 2 bases. The germline V gene has CDR1 SNHLY and CDR2 FYNNEI. The CDR3 nucleotides read TGTGCCAGCGGGGACAGGCCAAACACAGATACGCAGTATTTT. This translates into CASGDRPNTDTQYF.

This clone was counted once. V usage is TRBV2 and J usage is TRBJ2-7; D call uncertain. V shed 2 bases and J shed 0 bases, with 8 bases lying between them. CDR3 length equals 14 residues. Germline V CDR1 and CDR2: SNHLY, FYNNEI. CDR3 amino acids: CASSERGYSYEQYF. The CDR3 DNA reads as TGTGCCAGCAGTGAAAGAGGTTACTCCTACGAGCAGTACTTC.

The J gene is TRBJ2-2, the V gene TRBV18; possibly TRBD2 for D (5 bases). Germline-derived CDR1 and CDR2 are KGHSH and LQKENI. V lost 4 bases and J 4 bases, leaving 13 bases between the germline ends. CDR3 size: 15 residues. CDR3 bases: TGTGCCAGCTCACAAAGGACTTTCCTCACCGGGGAGCTGTTTTTT. This translates into CASSQRTFLTGELFF.

The V call is TRBV29-1, the J call TRBJ2-3; 9 positions match TRBD2. CDR1 and CDR2 (germline): SQVTM, ANQGSEA. With 4 bases clipped from V and 5 bases from J, the junction kept 10 bases outside the gene matches. This CDR3 region has 15 residues. Written as DNA, the CDR3 is TGCAGCGTTGCGTGGACTAGCGCGGTAGAAGATACGCAGTATTTT. Its translation is CSVAWTSAVEDTQYF.

The rearrangement joins TRBV5-1 to TRBJ2-7; D call uncertain. This CDR3 has 14 amino acids. Germline CDR1 is SGHRS and CDR2 is YFSETQ. Deletions cut 0 bases from V and 12 bases from J, with 19 bases between. CDR3 loop: CASSLAGDSKTGYF. The CDR3, as DNA: TGCGCCAGCAGCTTGGCCGGAGACTCGAAAACGGGGTACTTC.

The chain is built from TRBV5-5 and TRBJ1-2, with 7 bases identical to TRBD1. CDR1 SGHKS and CDR2 YYEKEE come from the germline V gene (reference sequence). Losses at the gene ends were 6 bases for V and 3 bases for J; bases not matched to a gene: 2. This CDR3 region has 12 residues. The CDR3 region has the DNA TGTGCCAGCAAAACAGGGGACTATGGCTACACCTTC. Its translation is CASKTGDYGYTF.

This chain joins TRBV11-2 and TRBJ1-1, with a tentative D call TRBD1 (5 bases). The length of the CDR3 is 14 residues. Germline lookup yields CDR1 SGHAT and CDR2 FQNNGV. V lost 6 bases to trimming and J lost 1 base, with 12 bases between them. CDR3 protein: CASRKGAQNTEAFF. CDR3 coding DNA: TGTGCCAGCAGAAAAGGGGCTCAGAACACTGAAGCTTTCTTT.

The rearrangement uses TRBV5-5 and TRBJ1-2; 7 bases match TRBD1. Trimming at V came to 5 bases and at J to 4 bases, leaving 8 bases not matched to a gene. The CDR3 loop spans 14 amino acids. Germline loops: CDR1 SGHKS, CDR2 YYEKEE (reference sequence). The CDR3 coding sequence is TGTGCCAGCAGACTGGGACAGAAACTCTATGGCTACACCTTC. Protein: CASRLGQKLYGYTF.

On this clone itself: At one boundary the junction diverges from the germline segment, which might be a read error. The chain has TRBV6-1 and TRBJ1-2; 7 nucleotides match TRBD1. Germline V lookup: CDR1 MNHNS, CDR2 SASEGT. This CDR3 is built from 13 residues. The DNA of the CDR3 is TGTGCCAGTAAGACAGGGATTAACTATGGCTACCCCTTC. It codes for CASKTGINYGYPF.

The J gene is TRBJ2-5, the V gene TRBV4-1; D gene uncertain. CDR3 length equals 13 residues. CDR1 and CDR2 from the germline V gene are MGHRA and YSYEKL. The ends were cut back, 6 bases at V and 1 base at J, with 9 bases in the middle. This chain's CDR3 is CASRRHSQETQYF. In DNA form, the CDR3 reads TGCGCCAGCAGAAGACACAGCCAAGAGACCCAGTACTTC.

This clone was seen a few times. The genes are TRBV6-5 and TRBJ1-2, with a possible D match to TRBD1 (5 bases). V was pared by 6 bases and J by 0 bases, with 14 bases between. This CDR3 comprises 15 residues. CDR1 MNHEY and CDR2 SVGAGI come from the germline V gene. CDR3 nucleotide sequence: TGTGCCAGCAGGCAATGGGGCGGAACTAACTATGGCTACACCTTC. This translates into CASRQWGGTNYGYTF.

This clone was picked up a small number of times. The rearrangement joins TRBV2 to TRBJ1-6, with D possibly TRBD1 on 6 matching bases. This CDR3 is built from 15 residues. Germline CDR1 reads SNHLY; CDR2 reads FYNNEI. V lost 5 bases, J lost 6 bases, and 14 bases lay in between. CDR3 coding DNA: TGTGCCAGCAGTTCCGCCGGACAGCCTAATTCACCCCTCCACTTT. Its translation: CASSSAGQPNSPLHF.

The gene calls are TRBV6-9 and TRBJ2-7; 15 bases agree with TRBD2. The CDR3 runs 17 residues. Germline values: CDR1 MNHGY, CDR2 SVAAGI. Unmatched junction bases numbered 11, after V lost 11 bases and J lost 0 bases. CDR3 nucleotides: TGTGCCGCACACGGGGGGACTAGCGGGGGGCACTCCTACGAGCAGTACTTC. This encodes CAAHGGTSGGHSYEQYF.

The chain joins TRBV6-6 to TRBJ1-5; 8 bases map to TRBD1. The ends lost 5 bases at V and 4 bases at J; junction bases unmatched: 4. This CDR3 comprises 14 residues. Germline V gene sequence: CDR1 MNHNY, CDR2 SVGAGI (reference sequence). CDR3 in amino acids: CASSNRQGNQPQHF. The CDR3 bases are TGTGCCAGCAGTAACCGACAGGGGAATCAGCCCCAGCATTTT.

This clone appeared a few times. The chain couples TRBV6-5 to TRBJ1-2, with D possibly matching TRBD1 (6 bases). CDR3 length: 15 amino acids. Germline CDR1 and CDR2: MNHEY and SVGAGI. Between the trimmed V and J ends, which lost 2 bases and 0 bases, there was a span of 10 bases. The DNA for the CDR3 is TGTGCCAGCAGTTACGGGACACCGTCTAACTATGGCTACACCTTC. Protein sequence: CASSYGTPSNYGYTF.

The V call is TRBV6-5, the J call TRBJ1-1, with D maybe TRBD1 (6 bases). The CDR3 is made up of 14 amino acids. The germline V gene has CDR1 MNHEY and CDR2 SVGAGI. The V end was cut by 4 bases, the J end by 5 bases, with 14 bases between. DNA of the CDR3: TGTGCCAGCAGTTGGGGTACAGGGATAACTGAAGCTTTCTTT. Amino acid sequence: CASSWGTGITEAFF.

The chain combines TRBV25-1 with TRBJ1-2; no definite D call. This CDR3 contains 11 residues. The germline V gene has CDR1 MGHDK and CDR2 SYGVNS. The ends were cut back, 6 bases at V and 1 base at J, with 3 bases in the middle. The CDR3 loop is CASSNNYGYTF. DNA for the CDR3: TGTGCCAGCAGCAATAACTATGGCTACACCTTC.

In its sample, this clone was seen a few times. A junction end diverges from the germline sequence, so it may reflect a read error. This chain links TRBV6-1 with TRBJ1-3, with unresolved D. The CDR3 runs to 15 residues. CDR1 is MNHNS and CDR2 is SASEGT in the germline V gene. The CDR3 reads CASAQPPSPGNSIYF. DNA of the CDR3: TGTGCCAGCGCTCAACCTCCTTCCCCTGGAAACAGCATATATTTT.

CDR3 amino acids: CASSIYEQYF. CDR3 nucleotide sequence: TGTGCCAGCAGTATCTACGAGCAGTACTTC. The chain links TRBV2 to TRBJ2-5, with no clear D. With the DNA end fitting TRBJ2-7 better, the J assignment may be wrong. The length of the CDR3 is 10 residues. Per germline, CDR1 SNHLY and CDR2 FYNNEI.

The chain is built from TRBV6-5 and TRBJ1-3, with TRBD1 as a possible D gene (5 bases). From germline, CDR1 is MNHEY and CDR2 SVGAGI. Trimming stripped 0 bases from V and 4 bases from J, with 10 bases between. The CDR3 is 15 amino acids. This CDR3 is CASSYSQGSGNTIYF. In DNA, the CDR3 is TGTGCCAGCAGTTACTCGCAGGGATCAGGAAACACCATATATTTT.

This clone was picked up a small number of times. This sequence joins TRBV7-9 and TRBJ2-7, with 7 bases identical to TRBD2. The CDR3 contains 14 residues. Unmatched junction bases numbered 9, after V lost 8 bases and J lost 2 bases. Germline CDR1 SEHNR, CDR2 FQNEAQ (reference sequence). CDR3 in DNA: TGTGCCAGCGCCCGGGGGGACCGAGCCTACGAGCAGTACTTC. Translated: CASARGDRAYEQYF.

The chain has TRBV5-4 and TRBJ2-1; 10 bases match TRBD1. V shed 2 bases and J 7 bases; nucleotides not matched to a gene: 9. The CDR3 consists of 16 residues. Germline V gives CDR1 SGHNT, CDR2 YYREEE (reference sequence). The CDR3 DNA follows: TGTGCCAGCAGCTTAACCGGGACAGGGGCTAGGAATGAGCAGTTCTTC. Protein: CASSLTGTGARNEQFF.

This sequence joins TRBV5-4 and TRBJ2-3; TRBD1 agrees at 8 bases. This CDR3 is built from 16 residues. Germline lookup yields CDR1 SGHNT and CDR2 YYREEE (reference sequence). V was clipped by 1 base and J by 6 bases; unmatched bases: 10. CDR3 region: CASSLFIRGRGDTQYF. CDR3 DNA: TGTGCCAGCAGCTTGTTTATCAGGGGGCGTGGGGATACGCAGTATTTT.

This clone was seen only once. The chain is built from TRBV6-6 and TRBJ1-2, with 8 bases matching TRBD1. This CDR3 has 14 amino acids. The germline CDR1 and CDR2 sequences are MNHNY and SVGAGI (reference sequence). The V segment lost 6 bases and the J segment 4 bases; nucleotides outside the gene matches: 7. The CDR3 is CASSGTGAVYGYTF. As DNA, the CDR3 is TGTGCCAGCAGCGGGACAGGAGCTGTCTATGGCTACACCTTC.